This T cell receptor beta chain was captured by sequencing in a study of beta chain features in type 1 diabetes. CDR1 and CDR2 from the germline V gene are SEHNR and FQNEAQ (reference sequence). The CDR3 covers 15 residues. Trimming pared 2 bases from V and 2 bases from J, leaving 12 bases between. Every bit of the isolated RNA underwent reverse transcription, so sequencing read expressed TCRB transcripts. The average output of naive, central memory and regulatory T cell samples was several million reads. Profiling relied on immunoSEQ multiplex PCR, and the TCRdb table lists in-frame clones only, not all of them. This sample has roughly 140,000 clones; 11% occur once, and the top ten carry about 1.9%. Over 95% purity was reached by all sorted populations.

V usage is TRBV7-9 and J usage is TRBJ2-5; D gene unclear. The clonotype originates from a man aged 18 to 29 in good health. The sequenced material came from central memory CD4+ T cells from blood. The CDR3 is CASSLTPQGQETQYF. The CDR3 bases are TGTGCCAGCAGCTTAACCCCCCAAGGACAAGAGACCCAGTACTTC.